Each of the 26 T cell receptor beta chains below was sequenced from the same sample in a study of blood T cell repertoires in COVID-19. TCRdb keeps only in-frame clones here, not all; method: immunoSEQ multiplex PCR. The sample records 150,000 or so clones, roughly 89% being singletons. Sequencing was carried out using peripheral blood. Every receptor here comes from a human donor in a cohort sampled during active COVID-19.

The rearrangement uses TRBV5-6 and TRBJ2-7, with TRBD1 matching over 7 bases. After removal of 4 bases from V and 3 bases from J, the junction contained 10 bases not matched to a gene. Germline CDR1 is SGHDT and CDR2 is YYEEEE. The CDR3 spans 15 residues. The CDR3, as DNA: TGTGCCAGCAGCCCCTACCGGGACAGATTCTACGAGCAGTACTTC. Its protein product is CASSPYRDRFYEQYF.

The V gene is TRBV11-3, the J gene TRBJ2-7, with D possibly being TRBD2 (5 bases). CDR1 and CDR2 from the germline V gene are SGHNT and YENEEA. This CDR3 contains 16 residues. Trimming shortened V by 2 bases and J by 0 bases, and 14 bases separated the two germline ends. CDR3 residues: CASSLTLAGSSYEQYF. CDR3 DNA: TGTGCCAGCAGCTTAACTCTAGCTGGCAGCTCCTACGAGCAGTACTTC.

Only a few counts were recorded for this clone. J is TRBJ1-6 and V is TRBV20-1; TRBD1 might be the D (6 bases). The CDR3 has 13 residues. Trimming left V 3 bases short and J 6 bases short, with 9 bases between. Germline lookup yields CDR1 DFQATT and CDR2 SNEGSKA (reference sequence). The CDR3 region is CSASRDINSPLHF. CDR3 coding DNA: TGCAGTGCTAGTAGGGACATTAATTCACCCCTCCACTTT.

J is TRBJ2-7 and V is TRBV28, with TRBD1 matching 7 bases. From germline, CDR1 is MDHEN and CDR2 SYDVKM. The CDR3 spans 15 residues. Trimming removed 5 bases from V and 0 bases from J; junction bases left unmatched: 7. CDR3 loop: CASSTSGQSSYEQYF. The DNA for the CDR3 is TGTGCCAGCAGTACCTCGGGACAGAGCTCCTACGAGCAGTACTTC.

The rearrangement uses TRBV6-6 and TRBJ1-5, with a weak D call TRBD1 (5 bases). V dropped 8 bases and J dropped 0 bases, with 8 bases sitting between them. The CDR3 has 13 residues. The V gene's germline CDR1 is MNHNY and CDR2 SVGAGI (reference sequence). CDR3: CASADTSNQPQHF. In DNA, the CDR3 is TGTGCCAGCGCGGACACTAGCAATCAGCCCCAGCATTTT.

The genes are TRBV6-2 or TRBV6-3 and TRBJ2-7, with D tentatively TRBD1 (6 bases). V was clipped by 5 bases and J by 4 bases, with 9 bases between them. Germline-derived CDR1 and CDR2 are MNHEY and SVGEGT. The CDR3 contains 12 residues. The CDR3 bases are TGTGCCAGCAGTCAGGGGACATACGAGCAGTACTTC. This codes for CASSQGTYEQYF.

V usage is TRBV6-6 and J usage is TRBJ2-7; D gene uncertain. From germline, CDR1 is MNHNY and CDR2 SVGAGI (reference sequence). Trimming pared 0 bases from V and 2 bases from J, leaving 8 bases between. This CDR3 region has 14 residues. CDR3: CASSYSPVTYEQYF. Here the CDR3 DNA reads TGTGCCAGCAGTTACTCCCCCGTTACCTACGAGCAGTACTTC.

This chain joins TRBV5-1 and TRBJ2-2, with D perhaps matching TRBD2 (5 bases). Trimming left V 4 bases short and J 2 bases short, with 9 bases between. Germline values: CDR1 SGHRS, CDR2 YFSETQ. The CDR3 is 14 residues long. CDR3 amino acids: CASSATRNTGELFF. The CDR3 DNA is TGCGCCAGCAGCGCTACTAGAAACACCGGGGAGCTGTTTTTT. The whole variable domain, filled in from reference TRBV5-1 and TRBJ2-2, reads KAGVTQTPRYLIKTRGQQVTLSCSPISGHRSVSWYQQTPGQGLQFLFEYFSETQRNKGNFPGRFSGRQFSNSRSEMNVSTLELGDSALYLCASSATRNTGELFFGEGSRLTVL.

V gene TRBV5-1 combines with J gene TRBJ2-2; D perhaps matches TRBD2 (7 bases). Trimming took off 5 bases at V and 2 bases at J, with 16 bases between the two ends. Germline V lookup: CDR1 SGHRS, CDR2 YFSETQ. The CDR3 is 16 amino acids. The CDR3 DNA sequence: TGCGCCAGCAGTCGCTGGGGGGGGCCCAACACCGGGGAGCTGTTTTTT. Translating it yields CASSRWGGPNTGELFF.

The CDR3 protein is CASSSQHNQPQHF. The CDR3 nucleotides are TGTGCCAGCAGCTCCCAACATAATCAGCCCCAGCATTTT. This chain joins TRBV7-2 and TRBJ1-5; D remains unclear. CDR3 size: 13 residues. Germline V CDR1 and CDR2: SGHTA, FQGNSA. The germline V and J ends were trimmed by 4 bases and 4 bases, with 8 bases remaining between them.

The J gene is TRBJ2-2, the V gene TRBV5-1, with D uncertain. The CDR3 has 13 amino acids. Trimming removed 3 bases from V and 6 bases from J, with 9 bases in between. CDR1 and CDR2 from the germline V gene are SGHRS and YFSETQ. The CDR3 DNA reads TGCGCCAGCAGCTCCAAATTTTCCGGGGAGCTGTTTTTT. Amino acid sequence: CASSSKFSGELFF.

Remarks on this clone: Other DNA sequences in this sample translate to the same CDR3. The chain couples TRBV30 to TRBJ1-5; 8 positions match TRBD1. With V trimmed by 3 bases and J by 2 bases, 0 bases remained unmatched. Germline CDR1 reads GTSNPN; CDR2 reads SVGIG (reference sequence). CDR3 length: 13 residues. The CDR3, as DNA: TGTGCCTGGAGGGGACAGGGCAATCAGCCCCAGCATTTT. Encoded protein: CAWRGQGNQPQHF.

The chain carries TRBV19 and TRBJ2-7; 12 positions agree with TRBD2. Germline values: CDR1 LNHDA, CDR2 SQIVND (reference sequence). The length of the CDR3 is 13 residues. Trimming removed 7 bases from V and 6 bases from J; junction bases left unmatched: 4. CDR3 protein: CASKRTSGAEQYF. CDR3 nucleotide sequence: TGTGCCAGTAAGAGGACTAGCGGGGCCGAGCAGTACTTC.

This sequence joins TRBV7-2 and TRBJ1-5, with TRBD1 identical over 7 bases. The CDR3 spans 15 residues. V gave up 1 base and J gave up 3 bases; unmatched junction bases: 3. Germline CDR1 SGHTA, CDR2 FQGNSA. The CDR3 bases are TGTGCCAGCAGCTTAGACAGGGGTAACAATCAGCCCCAGCATTTT. Translation: CASSLDRGNNQPQHF.

This clone appeared a single time. The rearrangement joins TRBV30 to TRBJ1-3; TRBD1 matches 7 bases. V was pared by 4 bases and J by 0 bases, with 9 bases of the junction left unmatched. The CDR3 runs 16 residues. Germline V gene sequence: CDR1 GTSNPN, CDR2 SVGIG (reference sequence). In DNA, the CDR3 is TGTGCCTGGAACAGGGGCAGCCCTTACTCTGGAAACACCATATATTTT. Encoded protein: CAWNRGSPYSGNTIYF. Looking up the rest from reference TRBV30 and TRBJ1-3 gives the full variable domain: SQTIHQWPATLVQPVGSPLSLECTVEGTSNPNLYWYRQAAGRGLQLLFYSVGIGQISSEVPQNLSASRPQDRQFILSSKKLLLSDSGFYLCAWNRGSPYSGNTIYFGEGSWLTVV.

Here the CDR3 reads CASSQAVHEQYF. Written as DNA, the CDR3 is TGTGCCAGCAGCCAAGCTGTCCACGAGCAGTACTTC. The rearrangement uses TRBV14 and TRBJ2-7; D unresolved. This CDR3 is built from 12 residues. Germline V gene data show CDR1 as SGHDN and CDR2 as FVKESK. Trimming removed 1 base from V and 5 bases from J, with 6 bases in between. The full variable domain, rest sourced from reference TRBV14 and TRBJ2-7, is EAGVTQFPSHSVIEKGQTVTLRCDPISGHDNLYWYRRVMGKEIKFLLHFVKESKQDESGMPNNRFLAERTGGTYSTLKVQPAELEDSGVYFCASSQAVHEQYFGPGTRLTVT.

This clone has just one count. This sequence joins TRBV19 and TRBJ1-2; D is unclear. The CDR3 extends over 15 amino acids. V lost 5 bases and J 0 bases, leaving 13 bases between the germline ends. Germline CDR1 reads LNHDA; CDR2 reads SQIVND (reference sequence). CDR3 nucleotides: TGTGCCAGTAGTGCCCATGGGCAGCCTAACTATGGCTACACCTTC. It yields the protein CASSAHGQPNYGYTF.

This clone showed up just once. This chain joins TRBV4-1 and TRBJ2-7; D is unclear. Per germline, CDR1 MGHRA and CDR2 YSYEKL. This CDR3 contains 13 residues. The V end lost 9 bases, the J end lost 3 bases, and 15 bases lay between the germline ends. CDR3 in amino acids: CARYVRIVYEQYF. For the CDR3, the DNA is TGCGCCAGGTACGTCAGGATCGTCTACGAGCAGTACTTC.

The V gene is TRBV11-2, the J gene TRBJ2-7; D is perhaps TRBD2 (5 bases). The germline CDR1 and CDR2 sequences are SGHAT and FQNNGV. Trimming left V 1 base short and J 3 bases short, with 22 bases between. The CDR3 is 18 residues long. As DNA, the CDR3 is TGTGCCAGCAGCTTAGTTCGAGAGGGTCGGAGGCGGGTCTACGAGCAGTACTTC. It encodes CASSLVREGRRRVYEQYF. The whole variable domain, remainder taken from reference TRBV11-2 and TRBJ2-7, is EAGVAQSPRYKIIEKRQSVAFWCNPISGHATLYWYQQILGQGPKLLIQFQNNGVVDDSQLPKDRFSAERLKGVDSTLKIQPAKLEDSAVYLCASSLVREGRRRVYEQYFGPGTRLTVT.

This chain uses TRBV27 with TRBJ2-7; possibly TRBD1 for D (6 bases). V lost 6 bases to trimming and J lost 6 bases, with 12 bases between them. The CDR3 is 12 residues long. Germline CDR1 MNHEY, CDR2 SMNVEV (reference sequence). The CDR3 sequence is CASSGTGIEQYF. The CDR3 DNA sequence: TGTGCCAGCAGCGGTACAGGGATCGAGCAGTACTTC.

The sample holds one count of this clone. V usage is TRBV5-1 and J usage is TRBJ2-7, with 14 bases lining up with TRBD2. The CDR3 loop spans 18 amino acids. With 0 bases clipped from V and 2 bases from J, the junction kept 7 bases outside the gene matches. Per germline, CDR1 SGHRS and CDR2 YFSETQ. The DNA of the CDR3 is TGCGCCAGCAGCTTGGCAAGGGGACTAGCGGGGGTCACCTACGAGCAGTACTTC. It codes for CASSLARGLAGVTYEQYF.

This clone was found once. Here the CDR3 DNA reads TGTGCCAGCAGTTTCGGGGGACAGCCTAACTATGGCTACACCTTC. Amino acids: CASSFGGQPNYGYTF. The chain employs TRBV28 and TRBJ1-2; 7 nucleotides agree with TRBD1. CDR3 length equals 15 residues. Germline loops: CDR1 MDHEN, CDR2 SYDVKM. After removal of 3 bases from V and 0 bases from J, the junction contained 4 bases not matched to a gene.

The chain uses TRBV20-1 and TRBJ1-1; D gene ambiguous. Trimming cost V 3 bases and J 1 base, with 9 bases left between them. This CDR3 has 13 residues. CDR1 DFQATT and CDR2 SNEGSKA come from the germline V gene (reference sequence). Here the CDR3 reads CSASTGGNTEAFF. CDR3 sequence (DNA): TGCAGTGCTAGTACTGGCGGGAACACTGAAGCTTTCTTT.

This sequence joins TRBV18 and TRBJ2-5, with D possibly matching TRBD1 (6 bases). Germline values: CDR1 KGHSH, CDR2 LQKENI. V lost 3 bases and J lost 7, with 15 bases in between. This CDR3 contains 14 residues. The CDR3 sequence is CASSPQDRFGTQYF. The CDR3 DNA reads as TGTGCCAGCTCACCCCAAGACAGGTTCGGGACCCAGTACTTC.

The J gene is TRBJ1-1, the V gene TRBV11-2; D gene ambiguous. In germline, CDR1 is SGHAT, CDR2 FQNNGV. The CDR3 is 15 amino acids. Trimming stripped 0 bases from V and 2 bases from J, with 10 bases between. CDR3 coding DNA: TGTGCCAGCAGCTTAGATCAGGCAGGCAACACTGAAGCTTTCTTT. Translating gives CASSLDQAGNTEAFF.

The chain uses TRBV5-1 and TRBJ1-1; tentative D call: TRBD1 (6 bases). This CDR3 has 16 residues. The germline V gene encodes CDR1 SGHRS and CDR2 YFSETQ. V was clipped by 4 bases and J by 4 bases, with 20 bases between them. For the CDR3, the DNA is TGCGCCAGCAGCCCTTCTTCAGGGGCGCGGAGCACTGAAGCTTTCTTT. As protein: CASSPSSGARSTEAFF.